The 21 T cell receptor beta chains below were found in one sample sequenced in a study of Ad26.COV2.S vaccination and SARS-CoV-2 variants (dated by TCRdb to 2020 to 2023). The meaning of the sample's treatment or condition label: some 20 received Ad26.COV2.S at low or high dose, single or two shots; about 5 received placebo; per-sample allocation not given. Repertoires of vaccine and placebo recipients were sequenced from samples collected on day 63 after the first injection. Library preparation employed the immunoSEQ multiplex PCR assay. TCRdb retrieved this table from immuneACCESS and kept in-frame rearrangements only. Not all clones are present; in checked studies, unresolved V genes account for under half, and no reason is known for the remainder. This sample has hundreds of thousands of clones in its table, and around 90% of those were observed once. The ten largest clones capture about 1.5% of the sample.

The input for sequencing was peripheral blood, taken in a trial of Ad26.COV2.S vaccine versus placebo. The receptors come from a person between 18 and 60 years old who received the Ad26.COV2.S COVID-19 vaccine or a placebo.

This clone occurred once. The chain is built from TRBV10-1 and TRBJ2-1; 12 bases are a match to TRBD2. The germline V gene has CDR1 WNHNN and CDR2 SYGVQD (reference sequence). Losses at the gene ends were 0 bases for V and 6 bases for J; bases not matched to a gene: 3. CDR3 length: 16 residues. DNA of the CDR3: TGCGCCAGCAGTGAGTCGGGGACTAGCGGGCGCAATGAGCAGTTCTTC. Amino acid sequence: CASSESGTSGRNEQFF.

Turning to this clone: Other nucleotide sequences in the sample specify the same CDR3. The chain recombines TRBV10-3 with TRBJ2-1, with D perhaps TRBD2 (5 bases). Germline V CDR1 and CDR2: ENHRY, SYGVKD. The CDR3 is made up of 11 amino acids. Trimming took 6 bases from V and 7 from J, leaving 7 bases between them. CDR3 bases: TGTGCCATCAGCGACTATAATGAGCAGTTCTTC. As protein: CAISDYNEQFF.

The chain uses TRBV6-5 and TRBJ1-2; 7 positions match TRBD1. The CDR3 covers 16 residues. Germline CDR1 reads MNHEY; CDR2 reads SVGAGI. Trimming cost V 2 bases and J 4 bases; bases outside gene matches: 10. The CDR3 nucleotides are TGTGCCAGCAGTTACAGGTCGGCAGGGACAGCCTATGGCTACACCTTC. It yields the protein CASSYRSAGTAYGYTF.

The V call is TRBV30, the J call TRBJ2-5, with 9 bases aligning to TRBD1. V dropped 0 bases and J dropped 5; count of bases not matched to a gene: 10. There are 16 residues in the CDR3. CDR1 is GTSNPN and CDR2 is SVGIG in the germline V gene (reference sequence). The CDR3, as DNA: TGTGCCTGGAGTGTAGGGAGTCTTGGACAGGGGGAGACCCAGTACTTC. Translating it yields CAWSVGSLGQGETQYF.

This chain uses TRBV5-4 with TRBJ2-3, with unresolved D. Per germline, CDR1 SGHNT and CDR2 YYREEE (reference sequence). This CDR3 comprises 14 residues. V lost 4 bases to trimming and J lost 0 bases, with 9 bases between them. CDR3 sequence reads: CASSRTDSTDTQYF. For the CDR3, the DNA is TGTGCCAGCAGCCGAACTGACAGCACAGATACGCAGTATTTT.

Note on this clone: Other nucleotide sequences from this sample produce the same CDR3. The chain combines TRBV18 with TRBJ2-7, with TRBD1 as a possible D gene (5 bases). The CDR3 loop spans 12 amino acids. Looked up from germline, CDR1 is KGHSH and CDR2 is LQKENI. V lost 6 bases and J 3 bases, leaving 9 bases between the germline ends. The CDR3 loop reads CASSPDSYEQYF. The CDR3 bases are TGTGCCAGCTCCCCAGACAGCTACGAGCAGTACTTC.

This clone was recorded only once. The chain carries TRBV6-5 and TRBJ2-2, with D tentatively TRBD2 (5 bases). CDR3 length: 13 residues. CDR1 is MNHEY, CDR2 SVGAGI, per germline. The V and J ends lost 4 bases and 8 bases respectively, with 11 bases between them. The CDR3 region is CASSSGSVGELFF. The CDR3 DNA reads as TGTGCCAGCAGTTCGGGATCCGTGGGGGAGCTGTTTTTT.

V is TRBV7-9 and J is TRBJ2-1; 9 bases align to TRBD2. Trimming at V came to 1 base and at J to 7 bases, leaving 5 bases not matched to a gene. CDR3 size: 15 residues. The germline gives CDR1 SEHNR, CDR2 FQNEAQ (reference sequence). CDR3 coding DNA: TGTGCCAGCAGCTTAGGTCTAGCGGGACTAAATGAGCAGTTCTTC. It specifies CASSLGLAGLNEQFF.

This sequence joins TRBV7-9 and TRBJ2-3, with 8 bases identical to TRBD1. V lost 1 base to trimming and J lost 2 bases; unmatched junction nucleotides: 14. The CDR3 runs 19 residues. CDR1 and CDR2 from the germline V gene are SEHNR and FQNEAQ (reference sequence). DNA for the CDR3: TGTGCCAGCAGCTTAGGGGGCCTCCGGGACAGGTCTTCCACAGATACGCAGTATTTT. Protein: CASSLGGLRDRSSTDTQYF.

V usage is TRBV5-6 and J usage is TRBJ2-1, with no clear D. Germline V gene lookup returns CDR1 SGHDT and CDR2 YYEEEE. V lost 0 bases to trimming and J lost 7 bases, with 11 bases between them. The CDR3 loop spans 14 amino acids. The CDR3 loop is CASSLDLPRNEQFF. The CDR3, as DNA: TGTGCCAGCAGCTTGGATCTCCCCCGGAATGAGCAGTTCTTC. The full variable domain, its missing parts supplied by reference TRBV5-6 and TRBJ2-1, is DAGVTQSPTHLIKTRGQQVTLRCSPKSGHDTVSWYQQALGQGPQFIFQYYEEEERQRGNFPDRFSGHQFPNYSSELNVNALLLGDSALYLCASSLDLPRNEQFFGPGTRLTVL.

This clone was picked up a small number of times. The rearrangement uses TRBV10-3 and TRBJ1-3; 9 nucleotides line up with TRBD1. This CDR3 contains 16 residues. The ends lost 3 bases at V and 1 base at J; junction bases unmatched: 4. The V gene's germline CDR1 is ENHRY and CDR2 SYGVKD. CDR3 bases: TGTGCCATCAGTGACTTAGGGACAGGGTCTGGAAACACCATATATTTT. It encodes CAISDLGTGSGNTIYF.

V gene TRBV5-4 combines with J gene TRBJ2-7; a possible D gene is TRBD1 (6 bases). CDR1 and CDR2 (germline): SGHNT, YYREEE (reference sequence). Trimming left V 1 base short and J 2 bases short, with 16 bases between. This CDR3 contains 16 residues. The CDR3 DNA is TGTGCCAGCAGCTTGAGTTCCGCACAGGGACCCTACGAGCAGTACTTC. As protein: CASSLSSAQGPYEQYF.

To note about this clone: In the same sample, other DNA sequences code for this CDR3. The chain links TRBV2 to TRBJ1-5; 9 nucleotides agree with TRBD1. CDR1 and CDR2 from the germline V gene are SNHLY and FYNNEI. With 5 bases clipped from V and 2 bases from J, the junction kept 1 base outside the gene matches. The CDR3 contains 14 residues. CDR3 sequence (DNA): TGTGCCAGCAGTTGGACAGGGGGCAATCAGCCCCAGCATTTT. The encoded protein is CASSWTGGNQPQHF. Variable domain in full (rest from reference TRBV2 and TRBJ1-5): EPEVTQTPSHQVTQMGQEVILRCVPISNHLYFYWYRQILGQKVEFLVSFYNNEISEKSEIFDDQFSVERPDGSNFTLKIRSTKLEDSAMYFCASSWTGGNQPQHFGDGTRLSIL.

Only one count was recorded for this clone. V is TRBV6-5 and J is TRBJ2-3; 10 bases are shared with TRBD2. CDR1 and CDR2 from the germline V gene are MNHEY and SVGAGI. The CDR3 totals 15 residues. V gave up 7 bases and J gave up 0 bases; unmatched junction bases: 4. The CDR3 bases are TGTGCCAGCACCCCGACTAGCGGGAGCACAGATACGCAGTATTTT. Amino acids: CASTPTSGSTDTQYF.

Comment on this clone: The identical CDR3 is also encoded by other nucleotide sequences in the sample. The rearrangement uses TRBV5-1 and TRBJ2-7, with D maybe TRBD1 (5 bases). The CDR3 is made up of 15 amino acids. The ends were cut back, 4 bases at V and 0 bases at J, with 14 bases in the middle. Germline V gene sequence: CDR1 SGHRS, CDR2 YFSETQ. The CDR3 spells CASSLGQGLSYEQYF. The CDR3 DNA is TGCGCCAGCAGCCTCGGGCAGGGCCTCTCCTACGAGCAGTACTTC.

The chain uses TRBV6-5 and TRBJ2-3; D is possibly TRBD1 or TRBD2 (5 bases each). Germline assignment: CDR1 MNHEY and CDR2 SVGAGI. V lost 8 bases and J lost 4, with 13 bases in between. The CDR3 extends over 13 amino acids. In nucleotides, the CDR3 is TGTGCCAGCCTGAGGCAGGGACCAGATACGCAGTATTTT. Its protein is CASLRQGPDTQYF.

The chain has TRBV12-3 or TRBV12-4 and TRBJ2-5; TRBD2 might be the D (5 bases). V was pared by 3 bases and J by 5 bases, with 10 bases between. CDR3 size: 13 residues. The CDR3 sequence is CASSFGVGETQYF. The CDR3 DNA follows: TGTGCCAGCAGTTTCGGGGTGGGGGAGACCCAGTACTTC.

This chain connects TRBV5-6 to TRBJ1-5; 7 bases are shared with TRBD1. J gave up 4 bases and V 0 bases, and 7 bases lay outside the gene matches. Per germline, CDR1 SGHDT and CDR2 YYEEEE. CDR3 size: 16 residues. The CDR3 nucleotides read TGTGCCAGCAGCTTGGCCAGGGACAGCCTTAATCAGCCCCAGCATTTT. Residues: CASSLARDSLNQPQHF.

Notes on this clone: This sample includes further DNA sequences coding for the same CDR3. The chain has TRBV15 and TRBJ1-5; D is uncertain. CDR1 LNHNV and CDR2 YYDKDF come from the germline V gene (reference sequence). CDR3 length equals 13 residues. Deletions cut 0 bases from V and 4 bases from J, with 4 bases between. CDR3 nucleotide sequence: TGTGCCACCAGCAGAGACCCGAATCAGCCCCAGCATTTT. Residues: CATSRDPNQPQHF.

V gene TRBV29-1 combines with J gene TRBJ2-7; tentative D call: TRBD2 (6 bases). The CDR3 loop spans 13 amino acids. The V end lost 2 bases, the J end lost 5 bases, and 13 bases lay between the germline ends. Germline assignment: CDR1 SQVTM and CDR2 ANQGSEA. Here the CDR3 DNA reads TGCAGCGTTGAAAATGGGGGGTCTAACGAGCAGTACTTC. Translating it yields CSVENGGSNEQYF.

This chain uses TRBV5-4 with TRBJ2-5, with TRBD2 as a possible D gene (5 bases). The CDR3 loop spans 15 amino acids. The germline CDR1 and CDR2 sequences are SGHNT and YYREEE (reference sequence). The V end lost 1 base, the J end lost 7 bases, and 17 bases lay between the germline ends. DNA for the CDR3: TGTGCCAGCAGCTTGAGCGCTAGCCTAGGTGTGACCCAGTACTTC. It is translated as CASSLSASLGVTQYF.